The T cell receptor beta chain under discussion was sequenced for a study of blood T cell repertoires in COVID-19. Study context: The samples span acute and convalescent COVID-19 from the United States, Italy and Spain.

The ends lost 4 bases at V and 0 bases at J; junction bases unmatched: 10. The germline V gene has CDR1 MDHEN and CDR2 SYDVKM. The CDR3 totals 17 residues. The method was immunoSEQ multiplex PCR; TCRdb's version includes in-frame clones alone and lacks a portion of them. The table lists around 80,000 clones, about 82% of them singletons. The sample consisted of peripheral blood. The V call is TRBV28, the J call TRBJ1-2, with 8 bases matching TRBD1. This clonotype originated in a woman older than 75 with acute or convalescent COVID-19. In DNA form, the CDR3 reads TGTGCCAGCAGTTACCCTTCGGACAGGGCAGCTAACTATGGCTACACCTTC. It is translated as CASSYPSDRAANYGYTF.